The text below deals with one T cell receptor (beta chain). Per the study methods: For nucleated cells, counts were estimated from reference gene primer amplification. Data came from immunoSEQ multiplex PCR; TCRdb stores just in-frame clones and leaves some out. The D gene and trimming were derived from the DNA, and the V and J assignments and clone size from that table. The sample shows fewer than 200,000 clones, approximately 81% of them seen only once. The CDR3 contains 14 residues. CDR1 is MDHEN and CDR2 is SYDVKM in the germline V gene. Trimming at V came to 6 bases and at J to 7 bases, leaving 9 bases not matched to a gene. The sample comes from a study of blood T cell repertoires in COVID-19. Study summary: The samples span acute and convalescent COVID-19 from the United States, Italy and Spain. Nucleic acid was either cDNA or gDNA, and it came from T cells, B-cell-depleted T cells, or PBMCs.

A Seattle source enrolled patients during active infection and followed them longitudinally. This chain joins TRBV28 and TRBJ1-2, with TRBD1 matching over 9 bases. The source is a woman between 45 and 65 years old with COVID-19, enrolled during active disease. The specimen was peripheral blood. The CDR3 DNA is TGTGCCAGCAGCTGGGGACAGGGAATTCGTGGCTACACCTTC. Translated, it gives CASSWGQGIRGYTF.